This entry is about one TCR beta chain. Antigen unknown. A process of 5'RACE template switching, which added a universal primer site and UMIs, was used to make TCR cDNA. TCRdb ran MiXCR on the 5' RACE reads and lists one entry per CDR3 protein. The sample consists of about 510,000 distinct CDR3 sequences, just over 20% of them appearing once. Germline CDR1 and CDR2: SGHTA and FQGNSA. The CDR3 extends over 15 amino acids. V was clipped by 1 base and J by 11 bases; unmatched bases: 4. This record comes from a study of T cells after yellow fever vaccination. Whole-study context: Fractions of low cell number were prepared using SMART-Seq v4 Ultra Low Input.

Study-level findings and limits: Most primary-vaccination clones reappeared after the booster (about 96% CD4, roughly 90% CD8). Repertoires sorted by FACS could include abundant clonotypes that are contaminants from the bulk population.

Sequenced material: PBMCs, taken approximately 22 days after the first yellow fever vaccination. This TCR came from a man aged 18 to 30 who received the YFV17D yellow fever vaccine. The chain combines TRBV7-2 with TRBJ2-2, with 13 bases lining up with TRBD2. CDR3 DNA sequence: TGTGCCAGCAGCTTAGGGGGACTAGCGGGGCTCGAGCTGTTTTTT. Translating it yields CASSLGGLAGLELFF.